These T cell receptor beta chains were read from a single sample in a study of CD8+CD57+ T cells in acquired aplastic anemia. TCRdb independently ran MiXCR on the reads; one entry per CDR3 protein. Of about 81,000 distinct CDR3 sequences listed, more than 40% are singletons. The specimen sequenced was sorted CD4+, CD8+, or CD8+CD57+ T cells (not recorded which) from PBMCs. These receptor sequences come from a human donor in good health, serving as a control. CDR3s include the opening cysteine and the closing phenylalanine or tryptophan. Fields, in order: V gene, clone size, J gene, CDR3 protein. Rows give clone size only sometimes, using once, few, many, or a class for an expanded clone.

>TRBV2|many|TRBJ1-1
CASRPGTAALEAFF
>TRBV10-3|NA|TRBJ1-2
CAISEWRAGYTF
>TRBV19|NA|TRBJ2-1
CASRARTYYNEQFF
>TRBV9|NA|TRBJ2-2
CASSAARGAVELFF
>TRBV7-9|many|TRBJ1-2
CASSLDSGGAHGYTF
>TRBV29-1|NA|TRBJ1-4
CSVVWGTGNEKLFF
>TRBV5-4|NA|TRBJ1-1
CASSYGGSSTEAFF
>TRBV10-1|NA|TRBJ2-3
CAIRTGTGKGADTQYF
>TRBV20-1|few|TRBJ1-1
CSARDPGADEAFF
>TRBV6-5|NA|TRBJ2-7
CASSYPDGTAYEQYF
>TRBV7-9|NA|TRBJ1-5
CASSLGDLPQHF
>TRBV12-3/TRBV12-4|few|TRBJ2-5
CASSLSSETQYF
>TRBV6-1|many|TRBJ1-2
CASRPRQGAGYTF
>TRBV6-1|NA|TRBJ1-1
CASSPGTGFMETEAFF